This T cell receptor (beta chain) was observed in a study of OX40 agonist ivuxolimab in advanced cancers. On the study more broadly: Cohort: approximately 79% men, mean age around 55, aged about 23 to 80. Enrollees could have had prior anti-PD-1, anti-PD-L1 or anti-CTLA-4 therapy, which under 50% had received. The study's findings and limits: Among T cells, CD8+ cells averaged more expanded clones than CD4+ cells.

Note on this clone: Its antigen is as yet unknown.

V lost 5 bases to trimming and J lost 3 bases; unmatched junction nucleotides: 6. The CDR3 consists of 14 residues. CDR1 and CDR2 from the germline V gene are SGHAT and FQDESV (reference sequence). Libraries were prepared by immunoSEQ multiplex PCR; TCRdb keeps only in-frame clonotypes and omits some of them. The table lists some 130,000 clones, around 93% of them singletons. This sequence joins TRBV11-1 and TRBJ2-7; 8 bases match TRBD1. The material was CD4+ or CD8+ T cells sorted from blood, obtained in a trial of the OX40 agonist ivuxolimab. The clonotype was recovered from an adult with an advanced solid tumor such as melanoma, head and neck, liver or kidney cancer. In DNA form, the CDR3 reads TGTGCCAGCAGCGAAAGGACAGGGCTCTACGAGCAGTACTTC. Amino acid sequence: CASSERTGLYEQYF.